This entry describes one T cell receptor beta chain. The data are from a study of T cell repertoires in cytomegalovirus infection. Trimming cost V 6 bases and J 4 bases, with 18 bases left between them. The CDR3 spans 16 residues. The V gene's germline CDR1 is SNHLY and CDR2 FYNNEI. TCRdb processed the reads anew with MiXCR; each CDR3 protein has one entry. The sample shows 150,000 to 200,000 distinct CDR3 sequences, 28% of them seen only once. The clonotype was recovered from a human donor in good health (CMV status not recorded). Some clones in this sample may be carry-over from other donors' samples. The sequenced sample consisted of PBMCs. The gene calls are TRBV2 and TRBJ2-2, with D possibly being TRBD1 or TRBD2 (5 bases each). CDR3 region: CASRKPGKGSTGELFF. DNA for the CDR3: TGTGCCAGCAGGAAACCGGGAAAGGGGAGCACCGGGGAGCTGTTTTTT.